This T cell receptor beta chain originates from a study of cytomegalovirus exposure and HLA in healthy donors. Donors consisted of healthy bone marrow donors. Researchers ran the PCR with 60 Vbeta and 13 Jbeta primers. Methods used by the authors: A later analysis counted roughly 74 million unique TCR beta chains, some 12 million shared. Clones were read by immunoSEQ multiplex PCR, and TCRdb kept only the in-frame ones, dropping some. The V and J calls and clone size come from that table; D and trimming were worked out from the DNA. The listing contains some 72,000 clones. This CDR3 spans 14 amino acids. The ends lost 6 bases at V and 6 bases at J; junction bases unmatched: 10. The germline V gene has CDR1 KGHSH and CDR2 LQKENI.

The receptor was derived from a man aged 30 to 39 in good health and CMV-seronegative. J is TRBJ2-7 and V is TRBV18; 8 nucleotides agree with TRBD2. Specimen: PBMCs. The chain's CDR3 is CASSLSGNLLEQYF. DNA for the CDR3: TGTGCCAGCTCCCTTAGCGGGAACCTCCTCGAGCAGTACTTC.